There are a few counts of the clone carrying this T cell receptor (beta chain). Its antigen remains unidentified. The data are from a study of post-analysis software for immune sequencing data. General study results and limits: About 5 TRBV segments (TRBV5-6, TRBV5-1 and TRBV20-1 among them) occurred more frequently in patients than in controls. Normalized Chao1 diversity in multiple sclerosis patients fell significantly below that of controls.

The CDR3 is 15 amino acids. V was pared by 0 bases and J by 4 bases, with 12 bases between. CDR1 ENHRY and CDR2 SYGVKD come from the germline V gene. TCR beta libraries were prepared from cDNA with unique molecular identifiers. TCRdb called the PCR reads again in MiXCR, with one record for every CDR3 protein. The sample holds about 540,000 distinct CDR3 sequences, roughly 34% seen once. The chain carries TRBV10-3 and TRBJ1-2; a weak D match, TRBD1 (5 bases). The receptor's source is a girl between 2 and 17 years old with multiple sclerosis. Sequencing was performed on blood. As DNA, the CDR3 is TGTGCCATCAGTGAGTCGAGAGGGGCGGTCTATGGCTACACCTTC. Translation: CAISESRGAVYGYTF.